This T cell receptor (beta chain) appears in the sequencing data of a study of Ad26.COV2.S vaccination and SARS-CoV-2 variants. Study background: Into the muscle, Ad26.COV2.S was dosed once or twice, 56 days apart.

Using immunoSEQ multiplex PCR, the repertoire was profiled, and TCRdb retains in-frame clones only, with some absent. The sample yields around 350,000 clones, about 88% seen once. Findings and limits, study-wide: Vaccine and placebo groups showed comparable non-spike TCR breadth.

Treatment given: about 20 received Ad26.COV2.S at low or high dose, single or two shots; roughly five received placebo; per-sample allocation not given. Samples were taken on day 63 after the first vaccine or placebo injection. Boston hosted the donor, who was an adult aged 18-55 years. The CDR3 is 12 amino acids. V lost 6 bases and J lost 7, with 11 bases in between. For this clone: Its antigen remains unidentified.

The input for sequencing was peripheral blood, taken in a trial of Ad26.COV2.S vaccine versus placebo. This chain joins TRBV12-3 or TRBV12-4 and TRBJ2-3; no clear D gene. The sequence was obtained from a person aged 18-65 years who received the Ad26.COV2.S COVID-19 vaccine or a placebo. CDR3 in DNA: TGTGCCAGCAGCCGCATGCCAAATACGCAGTATTTT. This encodes CASSRMPNTQYF.